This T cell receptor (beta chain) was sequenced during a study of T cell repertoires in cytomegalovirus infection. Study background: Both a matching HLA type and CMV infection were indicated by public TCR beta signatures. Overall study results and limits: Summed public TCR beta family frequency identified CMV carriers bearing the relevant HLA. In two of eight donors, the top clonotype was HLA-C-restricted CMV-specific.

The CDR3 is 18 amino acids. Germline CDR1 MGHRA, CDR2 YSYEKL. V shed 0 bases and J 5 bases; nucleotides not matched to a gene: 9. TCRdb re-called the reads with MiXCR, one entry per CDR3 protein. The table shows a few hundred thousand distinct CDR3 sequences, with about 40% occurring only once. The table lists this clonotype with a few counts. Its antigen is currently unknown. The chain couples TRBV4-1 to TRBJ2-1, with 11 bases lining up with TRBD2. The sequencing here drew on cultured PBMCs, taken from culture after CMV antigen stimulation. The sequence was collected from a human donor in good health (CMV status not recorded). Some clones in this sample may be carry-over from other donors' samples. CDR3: CASSQDKLAGVRHNEQFF. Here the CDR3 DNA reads TGCGCCAGCAGCCAAGATAAACTAGCGGGAGTTCGGCACAATGAGCAGTTCTTC.